This T cell receptor (beta chain) was captured by sequencing in a study of shared clonotypes between healthy human individuals. Study background: A donor's plate count was three for CD4 naive and three for CD4 memory; CD8 naive had two and CD8 memory one.

The V segment lost 3 bases and the J segment 4 bases; nucleotides outside the gene matches: 6. Germline CDR1 reads SEHNR; CDR2 reads FQNEAQ (reference sequence). This CDR3 region has 15 residues. The study's findings and limits: The study found lower generation probabilities in non-shared clonotypes than in those shared by all four donors. The rarefaction results pointed to incomplete sorted-subset sequencing despite large depth. Naive subsets, compared against memory subsets, generally had larger estimated richness values.

The data were produced by immunoSEQ multiplex PCR, yet TCRdb's version contains in-frame clones alone and is incomplete. Seen here are 650,000 to 750,000 clones, 60% to 80% observed once, and the top ten hold approximately 1.8%. As regards this clone: Its antigen is not known.

This sequence originates from a woman aged 30 to 39 in good health. The sequenced sample consisted of memory CD4+ T cells sorted from blood. The subset was: CD45RA-negative fraction. V and J are TRBV7-9 and TRBJ1-2, with 9 nucleotides matching TRBD1. The CDR3 region has the DNA TGTGCCAGCAGCTTCACAGGGGGCCGTGGCTATGGCTACACCTTC. This encodes CASSFTGGRGYGYTF.